This TCR beta chain was sequenced during a study of T cells expressing NK-cell markers. Overall study: Cells sorted as CD3+CD56+NKG2C+, CD3+CD56+NKG2C- and CD3+CD56-NKG2C+ T cells supplied the TCR beta repertoires.

Germline CDR1 reads SGHTA; CDR2 reads FQGNSA. The CDR3 is 14 amino acids. With the 5' RACE reads reprocessed, TCRdb shows one record per CDR3 protein and no DNA. The sample includes hundreds of thousands of distinct CDR3 sequences. Source material: blood T cells: a sorted CD56 or NKG2C T cell subset, CD4+ or CD8+ T cells, or bulk PBMC T cells (not recorded which). This clonotype was obtained from a woman between 18 and 70 years old in good health. This chain joins TRBV7-2 and TRBJ2-2. CDR3 residues: CASTLSGNTGELFF.